This T cell receptor beta chain was retrieved from a study of blood T cell repertoires in COVID-19. Study at large: Samples came from the United States, Italy and Spain, spanning acute and convalescent COVID-19. The cDNA or gDNA used as material had been derived from T cells, B-cell-depleted T cells, or PBMCs.

Source study methods: Amplification from reference gene primers served as the basis for estimated nucleated cell counts. Here immunoSEQ multiplex PCR was the method, and the copy in TCRdb shows in-frame clones only, minus some. That table gives V, J and clone size, and the DNA gave D and trimming. The sample includes roughly 220,000 clones, approximately 84% of them seen just once. The sample was peripheral blood. The source is a woman aged 55-70 years with acute or convalescent COVID-19.

Written as DNA, the CDR3 is TGCGCCAGCAGCGTTCCGGGACAGGGGCTCTACGAGCAGTACTTC. Amino acids: CASSVPGQGLYEQYF. V is TRBV5-1 and J is TRBJ2-7; 10 bases agree with TRBD1. The V and J ends lost 4 bases and 3 bases, in that order; junction bases with no gene match: 7. In germline, CDR1 is SGHRS, CDR2 YFSETQ. This CDR3 has 15 amino acids.